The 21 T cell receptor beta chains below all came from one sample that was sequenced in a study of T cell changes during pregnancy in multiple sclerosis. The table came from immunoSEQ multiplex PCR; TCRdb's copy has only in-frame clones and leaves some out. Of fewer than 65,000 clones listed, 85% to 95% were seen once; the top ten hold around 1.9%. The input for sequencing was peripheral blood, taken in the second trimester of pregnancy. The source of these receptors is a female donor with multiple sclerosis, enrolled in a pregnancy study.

The CDR3 region is CASSRDVREQYF. In DNA, the CDR3 is TGCGCCAGCAGCAGGGACGTACGGGAGCAGTACTTC. This chain connects TRBV5-1 to TRBJ2-5, with D tentatively TRBD2 (6 bases). This CDR3 has 12 residues. Germline V gives CDR1 SGHRS, CDR2 YFSETQ. Trimming took 4 bases from V and 11 from J, leaving 15 bases between them.

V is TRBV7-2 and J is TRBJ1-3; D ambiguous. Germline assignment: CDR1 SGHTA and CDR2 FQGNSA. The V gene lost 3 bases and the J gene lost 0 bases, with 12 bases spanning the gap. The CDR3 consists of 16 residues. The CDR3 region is CASSFLSRISGNTIYF. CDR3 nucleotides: TGTGCCAGCAGCTTTCTTAGCAGAATCTCTGGAAACACCATATATTTT.

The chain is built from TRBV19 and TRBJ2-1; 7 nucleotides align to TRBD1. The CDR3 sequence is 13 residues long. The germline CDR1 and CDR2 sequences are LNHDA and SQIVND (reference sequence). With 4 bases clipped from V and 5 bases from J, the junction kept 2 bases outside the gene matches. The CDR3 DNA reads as TGTGCCAGTAGTAACAGGGGAAACAATGAGCAGTTCTTC. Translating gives CASSNRGNNEQFF.

This chain's CDR3 is CASSHRDRAYEQYF. CDR3 nucleotides: TGTGCCAGCAGTCACCGGGACAGGGCCTACGAGCAGTACTTC. The genes are TRBV27 and TRBJ2-7; TRBD1 matches 9 bases. This CDR3 has 14 residues. Germline-derived CDR1 and CDR2 are MNHEY and SMNVEV (reference sequence). V was pared by 5 bases and J by 2 bases, with 4 bases of the junction left unmatched.

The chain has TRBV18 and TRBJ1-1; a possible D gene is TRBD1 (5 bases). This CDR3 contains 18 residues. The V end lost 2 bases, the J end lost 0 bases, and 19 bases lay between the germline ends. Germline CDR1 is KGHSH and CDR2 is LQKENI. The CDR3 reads CASSPEGLWGRMNTEAFF. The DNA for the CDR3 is TGTGCCAGCTCACCAGAGGGTCTCTGGGGGAGGATGAACACTGAAGCTTTCTTT.

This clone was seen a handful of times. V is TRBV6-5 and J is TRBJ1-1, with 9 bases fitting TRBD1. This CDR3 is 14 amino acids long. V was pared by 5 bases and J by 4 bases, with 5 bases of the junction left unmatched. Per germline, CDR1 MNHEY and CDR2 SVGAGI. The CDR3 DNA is TGTGCCAGCAGTCTCGGACAGGGGATCACTGAAGCTTTCTTT. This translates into CASSLGQGITEAFF.

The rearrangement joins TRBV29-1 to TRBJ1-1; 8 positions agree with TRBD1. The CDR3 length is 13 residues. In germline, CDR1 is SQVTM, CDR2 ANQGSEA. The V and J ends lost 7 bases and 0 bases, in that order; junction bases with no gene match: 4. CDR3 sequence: CSARGQVNTEAFF. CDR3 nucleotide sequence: TGCAGCGCAAGGGGACAGGTGAACACTGAAGCTTTCTTT.

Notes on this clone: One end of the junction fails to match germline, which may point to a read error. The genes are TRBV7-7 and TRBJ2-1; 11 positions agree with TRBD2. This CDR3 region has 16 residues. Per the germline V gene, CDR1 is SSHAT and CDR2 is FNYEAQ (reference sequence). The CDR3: CASSLTTSGRGNEQFF. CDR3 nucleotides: TGTGCTAGCAGCTTAACTACTAGCGGGAGAGGAAATGAGCAGTTCTTC.

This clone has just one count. CDR3 region: CASSLWGGIDSSGANVLTF. The CDR3 bases are TGTGCCAGCAGCTTGTGGGGGGGGATAGATTCCTCTGGGGCCAACGTCCTGACTTTC. V is TRBV5-4 and J is TRBJ2-6, with 7 bases that match TRBD2. This CDR3 contains 19 residues. In germline, CDR1 is SGHNT, CDR2 YYREEE (reference sequence). The J segment lost 0 bases and the V segment lost 1 base, leaving 10 bases of the junction unmatched. Full variable domain (rest looked up from reference TRBV5-4 and TRBJ2-6): ETGVTQSPTHLIKTRGQQVTLRCSSQSGHNTVSWYQQALGQGPQFIFQYYREEENGRGNFPPRFSGLQFPNYSSELNVNALELDDSALYLCASSLWGGIDSSGANVLTFGAGSRLTVL.

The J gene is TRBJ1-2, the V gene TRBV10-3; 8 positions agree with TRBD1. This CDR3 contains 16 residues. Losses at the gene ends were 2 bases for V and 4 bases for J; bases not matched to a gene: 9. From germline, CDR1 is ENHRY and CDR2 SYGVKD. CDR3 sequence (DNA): TGTGCCATCAGTGAGGGCTTGAGACAGGGGTTCTATGGCTACACCTTC. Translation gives CAISEGLRQGFYGYTF.

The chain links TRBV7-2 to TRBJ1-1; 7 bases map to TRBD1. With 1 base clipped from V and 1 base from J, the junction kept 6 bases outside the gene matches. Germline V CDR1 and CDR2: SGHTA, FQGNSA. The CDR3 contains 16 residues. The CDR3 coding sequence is TGTGCCAGCAGCTTAGTGCCAGGGGGTACGAACACTGAAGCTTTCTTT. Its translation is CASSLVPGGTNTEAFF.

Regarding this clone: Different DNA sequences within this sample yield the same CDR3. The DNA of the CDR3 is TGTGCCACCAGCAGTCGGGACAGCTCCTACGAGCAGTACTTC. Its protein is CATSSRDSSYEQYF. The chain uses TRBV15 and TRBJ2-7; 7 bases align to TRBD1. Germline loops: CDR1 LNHNV, CDR2 YYDKDF (reference sequence). CDR3 length: 14 amino acids. V lost 3 bases, J lost 0 bases, and 2 bases stayed unmatched.

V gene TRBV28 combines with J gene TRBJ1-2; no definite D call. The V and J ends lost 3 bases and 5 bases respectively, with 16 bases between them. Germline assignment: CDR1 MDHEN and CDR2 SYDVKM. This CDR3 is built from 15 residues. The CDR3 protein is CASSFNVGMGYGYTF. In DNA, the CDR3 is TGTGCCAGCAGTTTTAATGTCGGGATGGGGTATGGCTACACCTTC.

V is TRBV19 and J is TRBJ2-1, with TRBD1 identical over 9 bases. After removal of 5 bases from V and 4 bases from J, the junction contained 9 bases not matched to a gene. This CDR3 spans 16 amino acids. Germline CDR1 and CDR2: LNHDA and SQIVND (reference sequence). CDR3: CASSPTGTGSYNEQFF. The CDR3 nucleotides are TGTGCCAGTAGTCCAACCGGGACAGGGAGTTACAATGAGCAGTTCTTC.

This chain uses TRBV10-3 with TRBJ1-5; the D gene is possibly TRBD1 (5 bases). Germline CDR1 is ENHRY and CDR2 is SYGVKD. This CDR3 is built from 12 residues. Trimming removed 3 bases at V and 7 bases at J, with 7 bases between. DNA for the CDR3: TGTGCCATCAGTGACGGGGGGCAGCCCCAGCATTTT. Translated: CAISDGGQPQHF.

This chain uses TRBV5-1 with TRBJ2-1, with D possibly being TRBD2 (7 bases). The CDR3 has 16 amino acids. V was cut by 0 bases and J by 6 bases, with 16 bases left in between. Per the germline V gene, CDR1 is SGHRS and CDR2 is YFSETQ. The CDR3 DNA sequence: TGCGCCAGCAGCTTGGGTGGGGGGGCGCGGGCCAATGAGCAGTTCTTC. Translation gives CASSLGGGARANEQFF. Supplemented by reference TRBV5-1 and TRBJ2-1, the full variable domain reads KAGVTQTPRYLIKTRGQQVTLSCSPISGHRSVSWYQQTPGQGLQFLFEYFSETQRNKGNFPGRFSGRQFSNSRSEMNVSTLELGDSALYLCASSLGGGARANEQFFGPGTRLTVL.

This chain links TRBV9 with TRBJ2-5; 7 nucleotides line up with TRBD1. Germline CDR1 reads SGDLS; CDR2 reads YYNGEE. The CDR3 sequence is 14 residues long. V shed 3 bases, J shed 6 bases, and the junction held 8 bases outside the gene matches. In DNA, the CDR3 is TGTGCCAGCAGCGCGACAGGGCTTAGGAAGACCCAGTACTTC. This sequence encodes CASSATGLRKTQYF.

CDR3 in amino acids: CSVGNGQGINYGYTF. CDR3 bases: TGCAGCGTTGGGAACGGACAGGGGATTAACTATGGCTACACCTTC. The V call is TRBV29-1, the J call TRBJ1-2; TRBD1 aligns across 9 bases. V was clipped by 4 bases and J by 1 base; unmatched bases: 7. Looked up from germline, CDR1 is SQVTM and CDR2 is ANQGSEA. This CDR3 comprises 15 residues.

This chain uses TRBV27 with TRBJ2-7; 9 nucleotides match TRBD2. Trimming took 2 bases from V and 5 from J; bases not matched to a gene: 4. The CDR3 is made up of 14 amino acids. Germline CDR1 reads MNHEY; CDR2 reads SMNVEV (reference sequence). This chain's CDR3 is CASSLLAGNNEQYF. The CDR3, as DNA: TGTGCCAGCAGTTTACTAGCGGGAAACAACGAGCAGTACTTC.

The CDR3 sequence is CASSQGQGAGQYF. In DNA, the CDR3 is TGTGCCAGCAGCCAAGGACAGGGGGCTGGGCAGTACTTC. The rearrangement uses TRBV4-2 and TRBJ2-5; TRBD1 matches at 10 bases. V shed 1 base, J shed 11 bases, and the junction held 4 bases outside the gene matches. This CDR3 spans 13 amino acids. From germline, CDR1 is LGHNA and CDR2 YNFKEQ.

The CDR3 here is CASSLEGMGHISGNTIYF. For the CDR3, the DNA is TGTGCCAGCAGCTTGGAAGGTATGGGACACATCTCTGGAAACACCATATATTTT. This sequence joins TRBV5-6 and TRBJ1-3, with D possibly matching TRBD1 (6 bases). This CDR3 contains 18 residues. V lost 0 bases and J lost 0, with 16 bases in between. CDR1 SGHDT and CDR2 YYEEEE come from the germline V gene.